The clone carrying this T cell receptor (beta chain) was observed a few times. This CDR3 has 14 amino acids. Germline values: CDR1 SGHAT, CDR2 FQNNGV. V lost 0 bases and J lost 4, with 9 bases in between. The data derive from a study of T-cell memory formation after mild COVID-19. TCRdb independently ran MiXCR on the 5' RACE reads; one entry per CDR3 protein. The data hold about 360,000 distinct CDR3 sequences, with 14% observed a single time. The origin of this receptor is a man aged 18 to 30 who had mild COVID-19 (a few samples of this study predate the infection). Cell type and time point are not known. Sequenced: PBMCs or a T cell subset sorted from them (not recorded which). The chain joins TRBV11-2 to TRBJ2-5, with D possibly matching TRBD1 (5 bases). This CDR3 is CASSLERQGETQYF. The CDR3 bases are TGTGCCAGCAGCTTAGAAAGGCAGGGAGAGACCCAGTACTTC.